This T cell receptor (beta chain) comes out of a study of shared clonotypes between healthy human individuals. Clones were sequenced by immunoSEQ multiplex PCR, and TCRdb holds only the in-frame ones, with some missing. The sample includes more than 850,000 clones, about four fifths seen only once; the top ten take about 0.52%. V was trimmed by 2 bases and J by 1 base, leaving 2 bases between them. CDR3 length equals 11 residues. Germline V CDR1 and CDR2: GTSNPN, SVGIG (reference sequence). This clone was found a few times. The same CDR3 is also encoded by other DNA sequences in this sample. The chain combines TRBV30 with TRBJ1-1; D ambiguous. The specimen was memory CD4+ T cells from PBMCs. Noted subset: CD45RA-negative fraction. This TCR was recovered from a man between 18 and 35 years old in good health. Some clones in this sample may be carry-over from other donors' samples. The CDR3 spells CAWSKNTEAFF. The DNA of the CDR3 is TGTGCCTGGAGTAAGAACACTGAAGCTTTCTTT.